This T cell receptor beta chain appears in the sequencing data of a study of cytomegalovirus exposure and HLA in healthy donors. It was with 60 Vbeta and 13 Jbeta primers that the PCR ran. Sequenced by immunoSEQ multiplex PCR; TCRdb stores in-frame clones only, minus some. The sample records roughly 130,000 clones, more than 65% being singletons. The V and J ends lost 5 bases and 0 bases respectively, with 5 bases between them. Germline V lookup: CDR1 SNHLY, CDR2 FYNNEI. The CDR3 spans 13 residues. The sequenced sample consisted of PBMCs. This sequence was found in a woman younger than 30 in good health and CMV-seropositive. The rearrangement links TRBV2 to TRBJ1-3; no clear D gene. This CDR3 is CASSQLSGNTIYF. The CDR3 coding sequence is TGTGCCAGCAGTCAACTCTCTGGAAACACCATATATTTT.